This record looks at one TCR beta chain sequence and its context. V gave up 1 base and J gave up 5 bases, with 10 bases separating them. CDR3 size: 13 residues. Germline CDR1 reads SGHKS; CDR2 reads YYEKEE (reference sequence). TCRdb's copy holds only in-frame clones and misses some; the assay was immunoSEQ multiplex PCR. The data contain about 370,000 clones, about 90% of them singletons. This sample was taken from a study of blood T cell repertoires in COVID-19. V is TRBV5-5 and J is TRBJ2-7, with a weak D call TRBD1 (5 bases). Source material: peripheral blood. The origin of this receptor is a woman in her twenties or thirties with COVID-19, enrolled during active disease. The CDR3 nucleotides are TGTGCCAGCAGCTTGACAGGTCAGAACGAGCAGTACTTC. Translating it yields CASSLTGQNEQYF.